These 25 T cell receptor beta chains came from one sample sequenced in a study of blood T cell repertoires in COVID-19. Here immunoSEQ multiplex PCR was the method, and the copy in TCRdb shows in-frame clones only, minus some. The data contain 250,000 to 300,000 clones, over 85% of them singletons. The sequenced material came from peripheral blood. The receptors originated from a woman aged 25 to 45 with COVID-19, enrolled during active disease.

V usage is TRBV19 and J usage is TRBJ1-4; 8 positions agree with TRBD1. CDR3 length: 14 amino acids. V lost 6 bases and J lost 8; bases outside the gene matches: 8. Germline CDR1 reads LNHDA; CDR2 reads SQIVND (reference sequence). The CDR3 region is CASSPGTGGEKLFF. The CDR3 nucleotides read TGTGCCAGTAGCCCAGGGACAGGTGGCGAAAAACTGTTTTTT.

V is TRBV3-1 (or the pseudogene TRBV3-2) and J is TRBJ2-7; a weak D match, TRBD1 (5 bases). Germline V gene data show CDR1 as LGHDT and CDR2 as YNNKEL (reference sequence). This CDR3 has 12 amino acids. V lost 0 bases and J 5 bases, leaving 5 bases between the germline ends. The CDR3 here is CASSQETDEQYF. The CDR3 region has the DNA TGTGCCAGCAGCCAAGAGACAGACGAGCAGTACTTC.

Written as DNA, the CDR3 is TGTGCCAGCAGCTTACTTCGGGAAGATACGCAGTATTTT. Translated, it gives CASSLLREDTQYF. The chain has TRBV7-2 and TRBJ2-3; the D gene is possibly TRBD2 (5 bases). The ends were cut back, 2 bases at V and 5 bases at J, with 8 bases in the middle. This CDR3 comprises 13 residues. Per the germline V gene, CDR1 is SGHTA and CDR2 is FQGNSA.

This rearrangement joins TRBV19 to TRBJ1-2; no clear D. Germline assignment: CDR1 LNHDA and CDR2 SQIVND (reference sequence). The CDR3 has 15 residues. V lost 7 bases and J lost 1, with 16 bases in between. CDR3 sequence reads: CASTSPAGVNYGYTF. The CDR3, as DNA: TGTGCCAGTACCTCCCCGGCGGGAGTTAACTATGGCTACACCTTC. The full variable domain, rest sourced from reference TRBV19 and TRBJ1-2, is DGGITQSPKYLFRKEGQNVTLSCEQNLNHDAMYWYRQDPGQGLRLIYYSQIVNDFQKGDIAEGYSVSREKKESFPLTVTSAQKNPTAFYLCASTSPAGVNYGYTFGSGTRLTVV.

This sequence joins TRBV10-2 and TRBJ1-2, with TRBD1 as a possible D gene (6 bases). Trimming left V 6 bases short and J 8 bases short, with 22 bases between. Germline V gene sequence: CDR1 WSHSY, CDR2 SAAADI. This CDR3 region has 15 residues. The CDR3 here is CASRRGGLSVRGYTF. The CDR3, as DNA: TGCGCCAGCAGGAGGGGGGGGCTAAGTGTACGAGGCTACACCTTC.

V gene TRBV2 combines with J gene TRBJ1-1; a weak D match, TRBD1 (6 bases). CDR1 is SNHLY and CDR2 is FYNNEI in the germline V gene. CDR3 size: 13 residues. Trimming took 7 bases from V and 5 from J, leaving 14 bases between them. CDR3 loop: CASIDRSGTEAFF. The DNA for the CDR3 is TGTGCCAGCATCGACAGGTCCGGGACTGAAGCTTTCTTT.

V gene TRBV5-1 combines with J gene TRBJ2-1; 10 bases align to TRBD2. This CDR3 spans 16 amino acids. Trimming took 0 bases from V and 5 from J; bases not matched to a gene: 5. CDR1 and CDR2 from the germline V gene are SGHRS and YFSETQ. CDR3 DNA sequence: TGCGCCAGCAGCTTGGCACTAGCGGGGACCAACAATGAGCAGTTCTTC. This encodes CASSLALAGTNNEQFF.

The chain has TRBV7-9 and TRBJ2-7, with TRBD2 identical over 7 bases. Per germline, CDR1 SEHNR and CDR2 FQNEAQ (reference sequence). The CDR3 covers 15 residues. V shed 1 base and J 4 bases; nucleotides not matched to a gene: 7. The CDR3 loop reads CASSLDGGKVYEQYF. Here the CDR3 DNA reads TGTGCCAGCAGCTTAGACGGGGGGAAGGTGTACGAGCAGTACTTC. The whole variable domain, filled in from reference TRBV7-9 and TRBJ2-7, reads DTGVSQNPRHKITKRGQNVTFRCDPISEHNRLYWYRQTLGQGPEFLTYFQNEAQLEKSRLLSDRFSAERPKGSFSTLEIQRTEQGDSAMYLCASSLDGGKVYEQYFGPGTRLTVT.

The chain couples TRBV5-1 to TRBJ2-3, with D possibly being TRBD1 (6 bases). The V gene lost 0 bases and the J gene lost 3 bases, with 8 bases spanning the gap. Germline V gives CDR1 SGHRS, CDR2 YFSETQ. The CDR3 sequence is 14 residues long. CDR3 coding DNA: TGCGCCAGCAGCTTGGGGACAGCGACAGATACGCAGTATTTT. This encodes CASSLGTATDTQYF.

J is TRBJ2-1 and V is TRBV19, with unresolved D. The CDR3 extends over 14 amino acids. V lost 1 base and J 5 bases, leaving 9 bases between the germline ends. The germline gives CDR1 LNHDA, CDR2 SQIVND (reference sequence). The CDR3 sequence: CASSIAPTDNEQFF. CDR3 sequence (DNA): TGTGCCAGTAGTATAGCACCCACAGACAATGAGCAGTTCTTC.

This chain joins TRBV10-3 and TRBJ2-3; 8 nucleotides line up with TRBD2. Germline assignment: CDR1 ENHRY and CDR2 SYGVKD. The CDR3 loop spans 17 amino acids. V lost 5 bases and J lost 2; bases outside the gene matches: 12. This chain's CDR3 is CAISFVTRGADTDTQYF. The CDR3 DNA reads as TGTGCCATCAGTTTTGTTACGCGGGGGGCCGACACAGATACGCAGTATTTT.

This chain connects TRBV28 to TRBJ1-2; TRBD1 is a possible D gene (5 bases). The length of the CDR3 is 14 residues. Trimming pared 2 bases from V and 7 bases from J, leaving 14 bases between. The V gene's germline CDR1 is MDHEN and CDR2 SYDVKM. CDR3 DNA: TGTGCCAGCAGTTTAAAAGGGGCGCTTTTTGGCTACACCTTC. Translation gives CASSLKGALFGYTF.

The chain joins TRBV2 to TRBJ1-2, with TRBD1 matching over 9 bases. The CDR3 length is 20 residues. In germline, CDR1 is SNHLY, CDR2 FYNNEI. Losses at the gene ends were 6 bases for V and 4 bases for J; bases not matched to a gene: 24. The DNA for the CDR3 is TGTGCCAGCAGCGTCCCGGGACAGGGAAAGGATAGCCCGACATTCTATGGCTACACCTTC. Translating it yields CASSVPGQGKDSPTFYGYTF.

This clone was observed a single time. The chain is built from TRBV3-1 (or the pseudogene TRBV3-2) and TRBJ2-5; 16 bases are shared with TRBD2. The CDR3 has 19 residues. Per germline, CDR1 LGHDT and CDR2 YNNKEL (reference sequence). The trim removed 7 bases at V and 4 bases at J, leaving 15 bases unmatched. CDR3 coding DNA: TGTGCCAGCAATCCGGCCCCCGGGACTAGCGGGGGGGCGCGAGAGACCCAGTACTTC. It codes for CASNPAPGTSGGARETQYF.

The chain links TRBV27 to TRBJ1-5; weak D call: TRBD1 (6 bases). V was shortened by 7 bases and J by 2 bases, with 12 bases between the two germline ends. CDR1 and CDR2 from the germline V gene are MNHEY and SMNVEV (reference sequence). The CDR3 sequence is 14 residues long. The CDR3 region is CASTTGLGNQPQHF. CDR3 sequence (DNA): TGTGCCAGCACCACAGGGCTGGGCAATCAGCCCCAGCATTTT.

This rearrangement joins TRBV30 to TRBJ2-2; D possibly corresponds to TRBD1 (6 bases). This CDR3 comprises 15 residues. The V end was cut by 2 bases, the J end by 2 bases, with 12 bases between. CDR1 and CDR2 from the germline V gene are GTSNPN and SVGIG (reference sequence). In DNA, the CDR3 is TGTGCCTGGAGTTCCGGGACACCAAACACCGGGGAGCTGTTTTTT. It codes for CAWSSGTPNTGELFF.

V gene TRBV1 combines with J gene TRBJ2-3; the listed D gene, TRBD2, was not tested against the DNA. TRBV1 is deemed a pseudogene. The CDR3 sequence is 18 residues long. The CDR3 region is CTSSQEPQSAVGTDTQYF. The CDR3 nucleotides read TGCACCAGCAGCCAAGAGCCACAATCAGCGGTGGGGACAGATACGCAGTATTTT.

The J gene is TRBJ2-3, the V gene TRBV5-6, with 13 bases aligning to TRBD2. Germline trimming cut 5 bases from V and 7 bases from J; bases unmatched to any gene: 7. The CDR3 totals 15 residues. The germline CDR1 and CDR2 sequences are SGHDT and YYEEEE. The CDR3 loop is CASRSGTSGEHTQYF. The DNA of the CDR3 is TGTGCCAGCAGGTCCGGGACTAGCGGGGAACATACGCAGTATTTT.

The chain joins TRBV23-1 to TRBJ2-2, with 9 positions matching TRBD1. TRBV23-1 is identified as an open reading frame with a role that is uncertain. V trimming: 2 bases; J trimming: 0 bases; junction bases outside the gene matches: 4. This CDR3 has 17 amino acids. In DNA, the CDR3 is TGCGCCAGCAGTCAAATGACAGGGGGTACGAACACCGGGGAGCTGTTTTTT. It codes for CASSQMTGGTNTGELFF.

V is TRBV7-9 and J is TRBJ1-4, with D hard to call. Germline V gene lookup returns CDR1 SEHNR and CDR2 FQNEAQ (reference sequence). The V end lost 3 bases, the J end lost 0 bases, and 11 bases lay between the germline ends. The length of the CDR3 is 16 residues. CDR3 coding DNA: TGTGCCAGCAGCTTTCGAGCGGGTGCAACTAATGAAAAACTGTTTTTT. Encoded protein: CASSFRAGATNEKLFF.

The chain has TRBV5-8 and TRBJ2-2; TRBD1 might be the D (6 bases). CDR3 length: 16 amino acids. Trimming cost V 1 base and J 4 bases, with 14 bases left between them. Per germline, CDR1 SGHTS and CDR2 YDEGEE. CDR3 sequence (DNA): TGTGCCAGCAGCTTGCTTGGGCCAGGGGTCACCGGGGAGCTGTTTTTT. This gives the protein CASSLLGPGVTGELFF. Full variable domain (missing parts from reference TRBV5-8 and TRBJ2-2): EAGVTQSPTHLIKTRGQQATLRCSPISGHTSVYWYQQALGLGLQFLLWYDEGEERNRGNFPPRFSGRQFPNYSSELNVNALELEDSALYLCASSLLGPGVTGELFFGEGSRLTVL.

The rearrangement links TRBV2 to TRBJ2-2; 7 nucleotides align to TRBD1. The CDR3 runs to 17 residues. The V segment lost 6 bases and the J segment 0 bases; nucleotides outside the gene matches: 10. The germline CDR1 and CDR2 sequences are SNHLY and FYNNEI. The CDR3 nucleotides read TGTGCCAGCAGCTCGTCCACCGGGACAGCGAACACCGGGGAGCTGTTTTTT. It codes for CASSSSTGTANTGELFF.

The chain combines TRBV6-5 with TRBJ2-3; D call uncertain. The CDR3 has 14 residues. Per germline, CDR1 MNHEY and CDR2 SVGAGI. V was clipped by 3 bases and J by 2 bases, with 9 bases between them. CDR3 residues: CASSYRALTDTQYF. CDR3 bases: TGTGCCAGCAGTTATCGAGCCCTCACAGATACGCAGTATTTT.

CDR3 loop: CASSLAGISNQPQHF. As DNA, the CDR3 is TGCGCCAGCAGCTTGGCAGGGATTAGCAATCAGCCCCAGCATTTT. The chain is built from TRBV5-1 and TRBJ1-5, with D possibly being TRBD1 (5 bases). V was cut by 0 bases and J by 0 bases, with 7 bases left in between. Per germline, CDR1 SGHRS and CDR2 YFSETQ. This CDR3 spans 15 amino acids.

This chain connects TRBV23-1 to TRBJ2-7; D unresolved. TRBV23-1 is designated an ORF whose function remains uncertain. Between the trimmed V and J ends, which lost 11 bases and 0 bases, there was a span of 14 bases. The CDR3 has 13 residues. The CDR3 region is CAGYRACSYEQYF. The CDR3 DNA is TGCGCCGGGTACAGAGCCTGCTCCTACGAGCAGTACTTC.